A selection of T cell receptor beta chains follows, all from one sample in a study of CD8+ T cells in alopecia areata. The table came from immunoSEQ multiplex PCR; TCRdb's copy has only in-frame clones and leaves some out. Seen here are about 23,000 clones, 50% to 55% observed once, and the top ten hold roughly a third. Sequenced input: NKG2D-high CD8+ T cells sorted from blood. These receptors were collected from a human donor with alopecia areata. Both conserved end residues are part of each CDR3. The D gene is left open where the match is weak. Clone size is shown for a subset of rows, as once, few, many or a class of expanded clone.

v_gene	j_gene	d_gene	abundance	CDR3nt	CDR3aa
TRBV7-8	TRBJ2-7	TRBD2	medium-sized	TGTGCCAGCAGGCCCGGGACTAGCGGGAGCTACAACGAGCAGTACTTC	CASRPGTSGSYNEQYF
TRBV29-1	TRBJ2-1	TRBD1	.	TGCAGCGTTGATAAGGACAGGGATAGCTCCTACAATGAGCAGTTCTTC	CSVDKDRDSSYNEQFF
TRBV29-1	TRBJ2-5	.	.	TGCAGCGTCCCCGAGGGGGGGCAAGAGACCCAGTACTTC	CSVPEGGQETQYF
TRBV15	TRBJ1-2	.	.	TGTGCCACCAGCAGGGACAGTCCTTTCTATGGCTACACCTTC	CATSRDSPFYGYTF
TRBV5-4	TRBJ2-1	TRBD2	.	TGTGCCAGCAGCGTAGCGGGAGCCGCCAATGAGCAGTTCTTC	CASSVAGAANEQFF
TRBV27	TRBJ2-3	.	.	TGTGCCAGCAGTATCGGGACCCCACATAGAGATACGCAGTATTTT	CASSIGTPHRDTQYF
TRBV7-9	TRBJ1-1	.	.	TGTGCCAGCAGGGACACAGGGTGGGCGAGGGCTGAAGCTTTCTTT	CASRDTGWARAEAFF
TRBV27	TRBJ1-3	.	.	TGTGCCAGCAGTTTAACCGGCAGCTCTGGAAACACCATATATTTT	CASSLTGSSGNTIYF
TRBV27	TRBJ2-5	.	.	TGTGCCAGCAGTTTGAACACCCCACAAGAGACCCAGTACTTC	CASSLNTPQETQYF
TRBV5-4	TRBJ2-7	TRBD1	.	TGTGCCAGCAGCGCCGGACAGGTCAGTGAGCAGTACTTC	CASSAGQVSEQYF
TRBV10-2	TRBJ1-1	.	.	TGCGCCAGCAGCATGCGGAACACTGAAGCTTTCTTT	CASSMRNTEAFF
TRBV7-9	TRBJ1-5	TRBD1	.	TGTGCCAGCAGCTTCTCGGAAAGGGGGCGAACTCAGCCCCAGCATTTT	CASSFSERGRTQPQHF
TRBV27	TRBJ2-1	.	few	TGTGCCAGCAGTGCTCTGGCAGATTACAATGAGCAGTTCTTC	CASSALADYNEQFF
TRBV5-1	TRBJ1-5	TRBD1	.	TGCGCCAGCAGCGAGACAGGGTATAGCAATCAGCCCCAGCATTTT	CASSETGYSNQPQHF
TRBV27	TRBJ2-5	.	.	TGTGCCAGCAGTCCGAGGGCCGTAGAGACCCAGTACTTC	CASSPRAVETQYF
TRBV11-2	TRBJ2-3	.	.	TGTGCCAGCAGCTTATGGGGGAGAGCTAGCACAGATACGCAGTATTTT	CASSLWGRASTDTQYF
TRBV7-8	TRBJ2-3	TRBD2	once	TGTGCCAGCAGCTCAAAGCCGGGCCCTCGATTGCGGGAGGGAGGGGCAGATACGCAGTATTTT	CASSSKPGPRLREGGADTQYF
TRBV27	TRBJ2-3	TRBD2	.	TGTGCCAGCAGGTCCTCGAGAGGGAGGGGCACAGATACGCAGTATTTT	CASRSSRGRGTDTQYF
TRBV2	TRBJ2-1	.	.	TGTGCCAGCAGTGTGACTAGGAATGAGCAGTTCTTC	CASSVTRNEQFF
TRBV19	TRBJ2-1	TRBD2	.	TGTGCCAGTAGTATAGTTGGTAGCGGGGCCCCCTACAATGAGCAGTTCTTC	CASSIVGSGAPYNEQFF
TRBV7-9	TRBJ2-7	.	.	TGTGCCAGCAGCTTAGTGGGGGACACCAGTCAGTACTTC	CASSLVGDTSQYF
TRBV28	TRBJ2-7	TRBD2	few	TGTGCCAGCAGATTAATAGCGGGAGGGCGCTCCTACGAGCAGTACTTC	CASRLIAGGRSYEQYF
TRBV4-2	TRBJ2-7	TRBD2	.	TGTGCCAGCAGCCAAGATTTCAACAGCGGGAGGTACGAGCAGTACTTC	CASSQDFNSGRYEQYF
TRBV27	TRBJ2-1	TRBD2	.	TGTGCCAGCAGTCCCTTTGGGCTAGCGGGAGGGTGGGATGAGCAGTTCTTC	CASSPFGLAGGWDEQFF
TRBV9	TRBJ2-3	TRBD2	.	TGTGCCAGCAGCGCCCCGGTAGCGGGGCCAGATACGCAGTATTTT	CASSAPVAGPDTQYF
TRBV27	TRBJ2-3	.	.	TGTGCCAGCAGCAGCGGGTTAAGAGATACGCAGTATTTT	CASSSGLRDTQYF
TRBV29-1	TRBJ2-2	.	few	TGCAGCGTCTTCACCGGGGAGCTGTTTTTT	CSVFTGELFF
TRBV11-2	TRBJ2-2	TRBD2	once	TGTGCCAGCAGCTCCACGAGCGGGGAGGGCCTAGCCGGGGAGCTGTTTTTT	CASSSTSGEGLAGELFF
TRBV29-1	TRBJ2-7	.	few	TGCAGCGTTGCGCCTAACTCCTACGAGCAGTACTTC	CSVAPNSYEQYF
TRBV27	TRBJ2-5	TRBD2	.	TGTGCCAGCAGTTTACTAACCGGGACTAGCGGCCCCGGGTGGGAGACCCAGTACTTC	CASSLLTGTSGPGWETQYF
TRBV11-2	TRBJ2-1	.	many	TGTGCCAGCAGCTTAGGACCTAATGAGCAGTTCTTC	CASSLGPNEQFF
TRBV11-3	TRBJ1-6	TRBD1	.	TGTGCCAGCAGCCCCGACAGGGGTAATTCACCCCTCCACTTT	CASSPDRGNSPLHF
TRBV27	TRBJ2-1	.	.	TGTGCCAGCAGTTTAGTTCCCAGCGGAGGTAAAGAGCAGTTCTTC	CASSLVPSGGKEQFF
TRBV30	TRBJ2-1	.	once	TGTGCCTGGAGTGGGACTATCCGATACTACAATGAGCAGTTCTTC	CAWSGTIRYYNEQFF
TRBV7-3	TRBJ2-7	.	.	TGTGCCAGCAGCCCGGTTTTTCATGAGGATCTCTACGAGCAGTACTTC	CASSPVFHEDLYEQYF
TRBV5-1	TRBJ1-1	.	.	TGCGCCAGCAGTATTGGGGTGGATGAAGCTTTCTTT	CASSIGVDEAFF
TRBV9	TRBJ1-5	.	.	TGTGCCAGCAGCGTATGGGGGAGCAATCAGCCCCAGCATTTT	CASSVWGSNQPQHF